Presented here are 25 T cell receptor beta chains from one specimen sequenced in a study of human T cells and chemical hapten exposure. The time point is: patch test 1, 2 weeks after DPC sensitization. The treatment is: therapeutic diphenylcyclopropenone sensitization with weekly scalp DPC. TCRdb re-called the RACE reads through MiXCR, storing one row per CDR3 protein. This sample has about 80,000 distinct CDR3 sequences, with around 10% found just once. The source material was whole blood, sampled in connection with sensitization to the hapten diphenylcyclopropenone (DPC). These TCRs come from a woman between 45 and 60 years old with alopecia areata. Some clones in this sample may be carry-over from other donors' samples.

This clonotype was detected ten times or more. This chain joins TRBV7-6 and TRBJ2-7, with TRBD2 identical over 11 bases. This CDR3 has 14 amino acids. Germline values: CDR1 SGHVS, CDR2 FNYEAQ. The trim removed 3 bases at V and 7 bases at J, leaving 5 bases unmatched. In nucleotides, the CDR3 is TGTGCCAGCAGCTTGCTAGCGGGAGGAGGGGAGCAGTACTTC. Residues: CASSLLAGGGEQYF.

This clonotype was picked up a small number of times. The J gene is TRBJ2-4, the V gene TRBV18; TRBD1 might be the D (6 bases). The CDR3 totals 14 residues. Germline V gene lookup returns CDR1 KGHSH and CDR2 LQKENI. V lost 3 bases and J 6 bases, leaving 12 bases between the germline ends. CDR3 sequence (DNA): TGTGCCAGCTCACCCGACTTACAGGGAAACATTCAGTACTTC. Translated: CASSPDLQGNIQYF.

This clonotype was counted many times. The CDR3 DNA follows: TGTGCCTGGAGTGTACTGGACAGGGTCGGGGAGCAGTACTTC. This sequence encodes CAWSVLDRVGEQYF. V usage is TRBV30 and J usage is TRBJ2-7, with 8 bases aligning to TRBD1. From germline, CDR1 is GTSNPN and CDR2 SVGIG (reference sequence). V lost 0 bases, J lost 7 bases, and 8 bases stayed unmatched. This CDR3 region has 14 residues. The variable domain in full, completed from reference TRBV30 and TRBJ2-7, reads SQTIHQWPATLVQPVGSPLSLECTVEGTSNPNLYWYRQAAGRGLQLLFYSVGIGQISSEVPQNLSASRPQDRQFILSSKKLLLSDSGFYLCAWSVLDRVGEQYFGPGTRLTVT.

The rearrangement uses TRBV19 and TRBJ1-5; D is perhaps TRBD1 (5 bases). CDR3 length equals 14 residues. Per the germline V gene, CDR1 is LNHDA and CDR2 is SQIVND (reference sequence). V lost 4 bases and J lost 4, with 11 bases in between. CDR3 coding DNA: TGTGCCAGTAGTACTGCGGGGCCAAATCAGCCCCAGCATTTT. This gives the protein CASSTAGPNQPQHF.

The chain employs TRBV29-1 and TRBJ1-2; D unresolved. Germline V gene data show CDR1 as SQVTM and CDR2 as ANQGSEA. Trimming cost V 8 bases and J 8 bases, with 18 bases left between them. CDR3 size: 12 residues. DNA for the CDR3: TGCAGCACCTGGGGAGGCGAGGACGGCTACACCTTC. Its translation is CSTWGGEDGYTF.

Only a few counts were recorded for this clonotype. The V gene is TRBV7-2, the J gene TRBJ2-3; D is undetermined. CDR1 is SGHTA, CDR2 FQGNSA, per germline. The CDR3 totals 13 residues. Trimming removed 3 bases at V and 4 bases at J, with 8 bases between. CDR3 loop: CASSLRPADTQYF. The CDR3 region has the DNA TGTGCCAGCAGCTTGAGGCCAGCAGATACGCAGTATTTT.

This chain links TRBV27 with TRBJ2-2; the D gene is possibly TRBD1 (6 bases). Germline V CDR1 and CDR2: MNHEY, SMNVEV (reference sequence). The CDR3 sequence is 13 residues long. Trimming shortened V by 6 bases and J by 7 bases, and 12 bases separated the two germline ends. The CDR3: CASRTTGYGELFF. The DNA for the CDR3 is TGTGCCAGCAGGACTACAGGGTACGGGGAGCTGTTTTTT.

This clonotype was picked up many times. The V call is TRBV9, the J call TRBJ2-3, with TRBD2 as a possible D gene (6 bases). Trimming shortened V by 3 bases and J by 6 bases, and 14 bases separated the two germline ends. This CDR3 is 14 amino acids long. Germline-derived CDR1 and CDR2 are SGDLS and YYNGEE. The CDR3 sequence is CASSAGTFKDTQYF. The DNA for the CDR3 is TGTGCCAGCAGCGCGGGGACTTTCAAGGATACGCAGTATTTT.

The rearrangement uses TRBV28 and TRBJ1-1, with unresolved D. Germline V gene lookup returns CDR1 MDHEN and CDR2 SYDVKM. V was pared by 5 bases and J by 10 bases, with 17 bases between. The CDR3 consists of 13 residues. In DNA, the CDR3 is TGTGCCAGCAGTCCCAACAGCCCCCCGGGAGCTTTCTTT. Protein product: CASSPNSPPGAFF.

This clonotype was counted a few times. This sequence joins TRBV10-3 and TRBJ1-1; D is unclear. Trimming cost V 6 bases and J 4 bases, with 12 bases left between them. The germline V gene has CDR1 ENHRY and CDR2 SYGVKD. CDR3 length: 13 residues. The CDR3 DNA reads as TGTGCCATCAGAGGCGGGAAGGTCACTGAAGCTTTCTTT. Encoded protein: CAIRGGKVTEAFF.

This clonotype was picked up a small number of times. This rearrangement joins TRBV7-3 to TRBJ2-5, with D possibly TRBD1 on 6 matching bases. V was pared by 5 bases and J by 1 base, with 14 bases between. Per the germline V gene, CDR1 is SGHTA and CDR2 is FQGTGA. The CDR3 has 15 amino acids. This CDR3 reads CASSPRGRGQETQYF. The CDR3, as DNA: TGTGCCAGCAGCCCCCGTGGCAGGGGCCAAGAGACCCAGTACTTC.

The gene calls are TRBV2 and TRBJ2-4; TRBD1 matches 8 bases. Germline V lookup: CDR1 SNHLY, CDR2 FYNNEI. Trimming removed 0 bases from V and 4 bases from J; junction bases left unmatched: 5. The CDR3 totals 16 residues. The CDR3 DNA is TGTGCCAGCAGTGAAGCCCGGACAGGGATAAAAAACATTCAGTACTTC. The encoded protein is CASSEARTGIKNIQYF.

This clonotype was seen more than once but under ten times. The rearrangement links TRBV18 to TRBJ2-3; D might be TRBD2 (5 bases). The CDR3 is made up of 16 amino acids. Germline CDR1 is KGHSH and CDR2 is LQKENI. The V gene lost 2 bases and the J gene lost 0 bases, with 12 bases spanning the gap. Here the CDR3 DNA reads TGTGCCAGCTCACCAAATCCTAGCTCTAGCACAGATACGCAGTATTTT. As protein: CASSPNPSSSTDTQYF. The full variable domain, in which reference TRBV18 and TRBJ2-3 provide the parts outside the CDR3, is NAGVMQNPRHLVRRRGQEARLRCSPMKGHSHVYWYRQLPEEGLKFMVYLQKENIIDESGMPKERFSAEFPKEGPSILRIQQVVRGDSAAYFCASSPNPSSSTDTQYFGPGTRLTVL.

This clonotype has a count of ten or more. The chain has TRBV7-6 and TRBJ2-6; D remains unclear. Germline CDR1 reads SGHVS; CDR2 reads FNYEAQ. This CDR3 spans 15 amino acids. Trimming cost V 0 bases and J 1 base, with 4 bases left between them. The CDR3 sequence: CASSLAGSGANVLTF. CDR3 nucleotides: TGTGCCAGCAGCTTAGCGGGATCTGGGGCCAACGTCCTGACTTTC.

The V call is TRBV11-2, the J call TRBJ1-1, with TRBD1 matching 10 bases. The germline gives CDR1 SGHAT, CDR2 FQNNGV. V lost 3 bases and J lost 7; bases outside the gene matches: 8. The CDR3 loop spans 15 amino acids. The CDR3 sequence is CASSFGDRGGIEAFF. The CDR3 coding sequence is TGTGCCAGCAGCTTTGGGGACAGGGGCGGCATTGAAGCTTTCTTT.

Comment on this clonotype: One junction end disagrees with the germline gene, perhaps due to a read error. This chain uses TRBV18 with TRBJ2-7; D unclear. CDR1 and CDR2 (germline): KGHSH, LQKENI. The CDR3 runs 16 residues. This CDR3 is CASSPPTSVLSNEQYF. CDR3 sequence (DNA): TGTGCCAGCTCACCACCGACCTCTGTTCTCTCCAACGAGCAGTACTTC.

This clonotype was seen just once. Just one base apart from a much larger clone, this may be a read error. The V call is TRBV28, the J call TRBJ2-1; TRBD2 matches 10 bases. Unmatched junction bases numbered 9, after V lost 6 bases and J lost 4 bases. The CDR3 extends over 16 amino acids. Germline V gives CDR1 MDHEN, CDR2 SYDVKM. Here the CDR3 reads CASSARIAGGYNEQFF. Written as DNA, the CDR3 is TGTGCCAGCAGCGCCAGGATAGCGGGAGGTTACAATGAGCAGTTCTTC. The whole variable domain, filled in from reference TRBV28 and TRBJ2-1, reads DVKVTQSSRYLVKRTGEKVFLECVQDMDHENMFWYRQDPGLGLRLIYFSYDVKMKEKGDIPEGYSVSREKKERFSLILESASTNQTSMYLCASSARIAGGYNEQFFGPGTRLTVL.

This clonotype was found many times. The chain joins TRBV11-3 to TRBJ1-2, with 9 bases aligning to TRBD1. This CDR3 has 14 residues. Per the germline V gene, CDR1 is SGHNT and CDR2 is YENEEA. V lost 6 bases, J lost 6 bases, and 8 bases stayed unmatched. CDR3 sequence reads: CASREPGQGDGYTF. For the CDR3, the DNA is TGTGCCAGCAGGGAACCGGGACAGGGTGATGGCTACACCTTC.

This clonotype turned up a few times. The chain employs TRBV2 and TRBJ2-1; TRBD2 is a possible D gene (5 bases). Trimming left V 6 bases short and J 4 bases short, with 16 bases between. The CDR3 contains 15 residues. CDR1 SNHLY and CDR2 FYNNEI come from the germline V gene. CDR3 in amino acids: CASSLDEGSYNEQFF. In DNA, the CDR3 is TGTGCCAGCAGCCTCGACGAGGGATCTTACAATGAGCAGTTCTTC.

This chain links TRBV2 with TRBJ1-3; the match to TRBD1 covers 10 bases. CDR3 length: 15 residues. The ends lost 6 bases at V and 3 bases at J; junction bases unmatched: 5. Germline V gives CDR1 SNHLY, CDR2 FYNNEI. The CDR3 DNA reads TGTGCCAGCAGACGCGGGACAGGGGTTGGAAACACCATATATTTT. It is translated as CASRRGTGVGNTIYF.

The rearrangement joins TRBV29-1 to TRBJ2-7; TRBD2 matches 9 bases. CDR3 length: 14 amino acids. V shed 4 bases, J shed 7 bases, and the junction held 11 bases outside the gene matches. The germline V gene has CDR1 SQVTM and CDR2 ANQGSEA. CDR3 in amino acids: CSVGDLAGRGEQYF. CDR3 coding DNA: TGCAGCGTTGGGGATCTAGCGGGACGGGGGGAGCAGTACTTC.

CDR3 sequence reads: CASSYGGRAFSEQFF. The CDR3 region has the DNA TGTGCCAGCAGTTACGGCGGGAGGGCCTTTAGTGAGCAGTTCTTC. The chain combines TRBV6-2 or TRBV6-3 with TRBJ2-1, with 9 bases that match TRBD2. The V segment lost 2 bases and the J segment 9 bases; nucleotides outside the gene matches: 8. The CDR3 has 15 amino acids. CDR1 and CDR2 from the germline V gene are MNHEY and SVGEGT.

This clonotype has just a few counts. The chain recombines TRBV18 with TRBJ2-7, with D perhaps TRBD2 (6 bases). The CDR3 loop spans 14 amino acids. Germline V gene sequence: CDR1 KGHSH, CDR2 LQKENI. The V end lost 2 bases, the J end lost 3 bases, and 11 bases lay between the germline ends. The CDR3 region is CASSPMEGSYEQYF. The CDR3 coding sequence is TGTGCCAGCTCACCAATGGAGGGTAGCTACGAGCAGTACTTC.

This clonotype was counted ten times or more. The chain carries TRBV5-1 and TRBJ2-2; the D is unclear. Germline V gives CDR1 SGHRS, CDR2 YFSETQ. The CDR3 has 13 residues. V lost 1 base and J 4 bases, leaving 5 bases between the germline ends. CDR3 coding DNA: TGCGCCAGCAGCTTGTATGTCACCGGGGAGCTGTTTTTT. This sequence encodes CASSLYVTGELFF.

The chain recombines TRBV29-1 with TRBJ2-1; 9 nucleotides line up with TRBD1. V gave up 5 bases and J gave up 9 bases; unmatched junction bases: 2. There are 11 residues in the CDR3. Germline V gene data show CDR1 as SQVTM and CDR2 as ANQGSEA. For the CDR3, the DNA is TGCAGCGTTACAGGGGGCACTGAGCAGTTCTTC. Translating gives CSVTGGTEQFF.